These T cell receptor beta chains were read from a single sample in a study of OX40 agonist ivuxolimab in advanced cancers. The assay was immunoSEQ multiplex PCR, and TCRdb's table has in-frame clones only and misses some. Seen here are tens of thousands of clones, 65% to 85% observed once, and the top ten hold approximately 13%. The sample was CD4+ or CD8+ T cells sorted from blood, taken in a trial of the OX40 agonist ivuxolimab. Receptors originate from an adult with an advanced solid tumor such as melanoma, head and neck, liver or kidney cancer. CDR3s leave out the opening cysteine and the closing phenylalanine or tryptophan. A D gene is named only where the DNA matches it firmly.

TRBV2 | NA | ASSDTGTQETQY
TRBV19 | TRBD2 | ASSKGLAGGPPYNEQF
TRBV18 | NA | ASSPFQEPQRNQPQH
TRBV11-2 | TRBD1 | ASSWTGTYEQY
TRBV2 | NA | ASSSSRSQPQH
TRBV28 | NA | ASSRTLEREKLF
TRBV6-6 | NA | ASSYSTRHSTDTQY
TRBV5-1 | TRBD2 | ASSLDPGLAGAYNEQF
TRBV27 | NA | ASSSARKNTEAF
TRBV18 | NA | ASSRGKPGDTEAF
TRBV19 | NA | ASSMGASQETQY
TRBV19 | TRBD2 | ASSRGLAGLSSYNEQF
TRBV5-1 | NA | ASSLVSPGSGNTIY
TRBV28 | NA | ASSLRDTSSYEQY
TRBV4-1 | NA | ASSQDSRQSTDTQY
TRBV28 | NA | ASSLFQGRQTQY